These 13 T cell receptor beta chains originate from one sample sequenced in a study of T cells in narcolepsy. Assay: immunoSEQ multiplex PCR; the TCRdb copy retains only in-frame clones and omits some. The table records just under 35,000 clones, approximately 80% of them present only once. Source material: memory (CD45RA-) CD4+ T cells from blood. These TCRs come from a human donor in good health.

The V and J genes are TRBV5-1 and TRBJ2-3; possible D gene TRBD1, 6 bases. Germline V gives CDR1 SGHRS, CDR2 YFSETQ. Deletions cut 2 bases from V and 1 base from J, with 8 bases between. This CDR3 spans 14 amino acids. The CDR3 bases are TGCGCCAGCAGCTTAGAGGGGGGCACAGATACGCAGTATTTT. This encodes CASSLEGGTDTQYF.

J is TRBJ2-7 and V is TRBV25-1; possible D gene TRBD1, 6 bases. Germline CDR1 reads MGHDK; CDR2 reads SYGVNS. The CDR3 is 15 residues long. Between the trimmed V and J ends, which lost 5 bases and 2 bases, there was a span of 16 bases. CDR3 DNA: TGTGCCAGCAGTCTGACAGGCCGAAACCCCTACGAGCAGTACTTC. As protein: CASSLTGRNPYEQYF.

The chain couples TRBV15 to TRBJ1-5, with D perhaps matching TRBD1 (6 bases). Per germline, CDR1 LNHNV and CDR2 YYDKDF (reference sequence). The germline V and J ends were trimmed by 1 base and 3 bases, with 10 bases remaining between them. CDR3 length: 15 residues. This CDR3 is CATSRGGGANQPQHF. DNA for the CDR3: TGTGCCACCAGCAGAGGAGGGGGGGCCAATCAGCCCCAGCATTTT.

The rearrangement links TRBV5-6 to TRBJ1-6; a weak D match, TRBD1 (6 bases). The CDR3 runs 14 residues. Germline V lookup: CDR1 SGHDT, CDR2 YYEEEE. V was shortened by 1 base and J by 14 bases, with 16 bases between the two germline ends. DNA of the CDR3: TGTGCCAGCAGCTTGTCGGGGGCGGGATTCACCCTCCACTTT. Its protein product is CASSLSGAGFTLHF.

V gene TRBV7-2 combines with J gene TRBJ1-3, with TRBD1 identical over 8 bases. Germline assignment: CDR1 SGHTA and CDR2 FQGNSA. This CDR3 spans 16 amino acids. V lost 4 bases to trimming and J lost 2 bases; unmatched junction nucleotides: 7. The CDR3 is CASSSMTTGAGNTIYF. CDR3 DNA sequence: TGTGCCAGCAGCTCGATGACGACAGGGGCTGGAAACACCATATATTTT.

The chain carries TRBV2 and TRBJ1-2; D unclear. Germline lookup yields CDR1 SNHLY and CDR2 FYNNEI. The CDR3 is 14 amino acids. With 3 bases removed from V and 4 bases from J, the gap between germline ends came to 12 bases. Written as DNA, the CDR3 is TGTGCCAGCAGTGAGGCACATGCCCGCTATGGCTACACCTTC. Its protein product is CASSEAHARYGYTF.

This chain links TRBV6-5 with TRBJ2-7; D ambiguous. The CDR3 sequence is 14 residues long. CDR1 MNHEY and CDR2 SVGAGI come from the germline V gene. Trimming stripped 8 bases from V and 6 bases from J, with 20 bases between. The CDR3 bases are TGTGCCAGCTCGCAATCTTATCAAAGTAGCGAGCAGTACTTC. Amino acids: CASSQSYQSSEQYF.

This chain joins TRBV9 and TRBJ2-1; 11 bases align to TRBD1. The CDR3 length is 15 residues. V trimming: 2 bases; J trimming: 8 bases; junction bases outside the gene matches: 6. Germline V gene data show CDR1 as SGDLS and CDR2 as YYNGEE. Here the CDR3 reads CASSVRTGGRDEQFF. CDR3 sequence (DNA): TGTGCCAGCAGCGTGAGGACAGGGGGCAGAGATGAGCAGTTCTTC.

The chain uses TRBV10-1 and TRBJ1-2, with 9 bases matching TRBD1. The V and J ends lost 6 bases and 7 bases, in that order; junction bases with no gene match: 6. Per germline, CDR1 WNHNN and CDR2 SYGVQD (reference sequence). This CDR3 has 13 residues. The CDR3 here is CASSRDRVAGYTF. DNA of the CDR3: TGCGCCAGCAGCCGGGACAGGGTTGCTGGCTACACCTTC.

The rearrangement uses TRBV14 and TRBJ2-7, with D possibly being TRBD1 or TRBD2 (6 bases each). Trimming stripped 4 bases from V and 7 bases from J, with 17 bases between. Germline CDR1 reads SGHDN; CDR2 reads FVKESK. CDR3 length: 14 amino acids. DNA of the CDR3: TGTGCCAGCAGCCGATCGGGGGCCTGGAGAGAGCAGTACTTC. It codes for CASSRSGAWREQYF.

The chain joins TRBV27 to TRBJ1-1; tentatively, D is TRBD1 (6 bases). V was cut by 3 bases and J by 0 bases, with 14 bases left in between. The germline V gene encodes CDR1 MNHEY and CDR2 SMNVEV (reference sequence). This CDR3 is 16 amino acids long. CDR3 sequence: CASSFGGGRMNTEAFF. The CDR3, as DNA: TGTGCCAGCAGTTTTGGGGGGGGCAGGATGAACACTGAAGCTTTCTTT.

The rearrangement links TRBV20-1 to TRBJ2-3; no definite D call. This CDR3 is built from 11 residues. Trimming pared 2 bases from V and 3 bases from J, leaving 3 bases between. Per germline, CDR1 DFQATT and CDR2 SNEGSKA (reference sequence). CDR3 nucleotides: TGCAGTGCTAGAAGTACAGATACGCAGTATTTT. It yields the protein CSARSTDTQYF.

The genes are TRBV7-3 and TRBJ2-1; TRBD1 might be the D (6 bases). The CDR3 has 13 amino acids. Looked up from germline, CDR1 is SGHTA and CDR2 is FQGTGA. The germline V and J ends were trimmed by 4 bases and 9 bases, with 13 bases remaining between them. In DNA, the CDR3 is TGTGCCAGCAGCTCGACAGGTGGGGGTGAGCAGTTCTTC. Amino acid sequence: CASSSTGGGEQFF.